A selection of T cell receptor beta chains follows, all from one sample in a study of response to subunit inactivated influenza vaccine. TCRdb analysed the RT-PCR reads with MiXCR anew, one entry per CDR3 protein. The sample includes about 570,000 distinct CDR3 sequences, about 11% of them seen just once. The sample was also reused in another study, on T cells expressing NK-cell markers.

The sample in question was PBMCs from blood, obtained on the day of vaccination. Every receptor here comes from a man between 45 and 60 years old who received an inactivated influenza vaccine. Both conserved end residues are part of each CDR3. Fields, in order: D gene, V gene, clone size, J gene, CDR3 protein, CDR3 DNA. The D gene is left open where the match is weak. Some rows mark clone size as missing; the rest say once, few, many or name a class of expanded clone.

NA,TRBV6-2/TRBV6-3,few,TRBJ2-7,CASRPPGPPKQYF,TGTGCCAGCAGACCCCCGGGACCTCCCAAGCAGTACTTC
TRBD1,TRBV4-1,NA,TRBJ2-7,CASSQADPGQHEGYEQYF,TGCGCCAGCAGCCAAGCGGATCCGGGACAGCATGAAGGGTACGAGCAGTACTTC
NA,TRBV6-2/TRBV6-3,NA,TRBJ1-5,CASSLAQLAGQPQHF,TGTGCCAGCAGTTTGGCTCAGTTAGCCGGTCAGCCCCAGCATTTT
NA,TRBV29-1,NA,TRBJ2-7,CSVESGRFEQYF,TGCAGCGTTGAGAGCGGCAGGTTCGAGCAGTACTTC
NA,TRBV29-1,NA,TRBJ2-1,CSVGSLSYNEQFF,TGCAGCGTAGGGTCTCTCTCCTACAATGAGCAGTTCTTC
TRBD1,TRBV11-2,few,TRBJ1-1,CASSTRDRPAAFF,TGTGCCAGCAGCACCCGGGACAGACCAGCGGCTTTCTTT
TRBD1,TRBV6-5,few,TRBJ1-1,CASSYQQQGAKSTEAFF,TGTGCCAGCAGTTACCAGCAACAGGGGGCTAAGAGCACTGAAGCTTTCTTT
NA,TRBV7-2,NA,TRBJ2-5,CASSFGGQATQYF,TGTGCCAGCAGCTTCGGGGGGCAGGCGACCCAGTACTTC
NA,TRBV5-1,many,TRBJ2-1,CASSLVRTRDNEQFF,TGCGCCAGCAGCTTGGTTCGTACCCGGGACAATGAGCAGTTCTTC
NA,TRBV7-2,few,TRBJ1-1,CASSPRLLNTEAFF,TGTGCCAGCAGCCCCCGACTTCTGAACACTGAAGCTTTCTTT
NA,TRBV6-2/TRBV6-3,few,TRBJ2-1,CASSLLGISEQFF,TGTGCCAGCAGTCTACTAGGCATTAGTGAGCAGTTCTTC
NA,TRBV5-1,once,TRBJ2-7,CASTPGGGHSYEQYF,TGCGCCAGCACTCCAGGGGGGGGACACTCCTACGAGCAGTACTTC
NA,TRBV7-3,NA,TRBJ1-5,CASSERLGGSNQPQHF,TGTGCCAGCAGCGAACGGTTGGGGGGGAGCAATCAGCCCCAGCATTTT
NA,TRBV12-3/TRBV12-4,NA,TRBJ2-3,CASSLSSGSPDTQYF,TGTGCCAGCAGTTTAAGTTCGGGGTCCCCAGATACGCAGTATTTT
TRBD2,TRBV4-3,few,TRBJ2-4,CASSQRYEVAGGRYIQYF,TGCGCCAGCAGCCAAAGGTATGAAGTCGCGGGAGGCCGGTACATTCAGTACTTC
NA,TRBV20-1,few,TRBJ1-5,CSARGGGRNQPQHF,TGCAGTGCTAGAGGAGGGGGGCGCAATCAGCCCCAGCATTTT
NA,TRBV20-1,few,TRBJ2-1,CSAGQIKYNEQFF,TGCAGTGCCGGACAGATTAAGTACAATGAGCAGTTCTTC
TRBD2,TRBV29-1,many,TRBJ2-1,CSVDQLAGVNEQFF,TGCAGCGTTGACCAGCTAGCGGGGGTCAATGAGCAGTTCTTC
TRBD2,TRBV7-8,few,TRBJ2-2,CASSWWGGEAGELFF,TGTGCCAGCAGCTGGTGGGGGGGGGAAGCCGGGGAGCTGTTTTTT
NA,TRBV5-1,NA,TRBJ2-5,CASSLSSRSRQETQYF,TGCGCCAGCAGCTTGTCGTCCAGATCAAGACAAGAGACCCAGTACTTC
NA,TRBV5-1,few,TRBJ2-7,CASSLAEPGAYEQYF,TGCGCCAGCAGCTTGGCAGAGCCAGGGGCCTACGAGCAGTACTTC
NA,TRBV4-1,few,TRBJ1-6,CASSHRGQNNSPLHF,TGCGCCAGCAGCCACCGAGGACAGAATAATTCACCCCTCCACTTT